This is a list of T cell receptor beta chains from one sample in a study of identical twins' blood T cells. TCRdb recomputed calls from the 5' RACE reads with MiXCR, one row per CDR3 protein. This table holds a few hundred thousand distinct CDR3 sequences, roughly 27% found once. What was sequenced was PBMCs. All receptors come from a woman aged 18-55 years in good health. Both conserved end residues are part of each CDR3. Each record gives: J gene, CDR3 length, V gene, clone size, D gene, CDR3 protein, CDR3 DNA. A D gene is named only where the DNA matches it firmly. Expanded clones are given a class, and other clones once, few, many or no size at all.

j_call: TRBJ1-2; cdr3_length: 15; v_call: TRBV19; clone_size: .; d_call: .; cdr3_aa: CASSISNGGTVVYTF; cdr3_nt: TGTGCCAGTAGTATATCGAACGGTGGGACGGTTGTCTACACCTTC
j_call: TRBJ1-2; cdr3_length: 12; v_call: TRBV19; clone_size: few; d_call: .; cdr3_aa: CASSRGELGYTF; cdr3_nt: TGTGCCAGTAGTAGGGGAGAACTGGGCTACACCTTC
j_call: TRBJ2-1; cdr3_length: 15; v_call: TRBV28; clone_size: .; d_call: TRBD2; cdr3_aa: CANSPLAGGGNEQFF; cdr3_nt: TGTGCCAACAGTCCTCTAGCGGGAGGGGGCAATGAGCAGTTCTTC
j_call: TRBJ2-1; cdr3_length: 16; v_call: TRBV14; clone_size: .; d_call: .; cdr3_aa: CASSPNGGNQYNGQFF; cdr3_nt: TGTGCCAGCAGCCCAAACGGAGGAAATCAGTACAATGGGCAGTTCTTC
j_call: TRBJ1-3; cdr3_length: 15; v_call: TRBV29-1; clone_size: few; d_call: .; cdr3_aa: CSVEKAGSSGNTIYF; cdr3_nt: TGCAGCGTTGAAAAGGCAGGAAGCTCTGGAAACACCATATATTTT
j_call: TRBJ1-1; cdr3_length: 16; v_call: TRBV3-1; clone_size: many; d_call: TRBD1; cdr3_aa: CASSHWRGRIGTEAFF; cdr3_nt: TGTGCCAGCAGCCATTGGAGGGGGCGTATAGGCACTGAAGCTTTCTTT
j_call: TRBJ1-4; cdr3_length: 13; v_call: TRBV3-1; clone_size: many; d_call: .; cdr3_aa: CASSADGAEKLFF; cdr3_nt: TGTGCCAGCAGCGCGGACGGGGCTGAAAAACTGTTTTTT
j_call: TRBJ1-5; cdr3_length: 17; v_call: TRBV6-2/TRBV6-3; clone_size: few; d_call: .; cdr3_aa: CASSYHPRATSNQPQHF; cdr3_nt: TGTGCCAGCAGTTACCATCCTCGGGCCACAAGCAATCAGCCCCAGCATTTT
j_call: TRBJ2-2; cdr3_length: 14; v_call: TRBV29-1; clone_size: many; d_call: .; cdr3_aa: CSVEDTLLRGELFF; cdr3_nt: TGCAGCGTTGAAGATACTCTCTTGAGGGGGGAGCTGTTTTTT
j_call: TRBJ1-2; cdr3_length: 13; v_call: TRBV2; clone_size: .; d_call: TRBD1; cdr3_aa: CASRTGFRGGYTF; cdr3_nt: TGTGCCAGCAGGACAGGGTTCCGTGGCGGCTACACCTTC
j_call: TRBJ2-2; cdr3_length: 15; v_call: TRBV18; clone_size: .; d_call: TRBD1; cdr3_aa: CASSPLTGNTGELFF; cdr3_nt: TGTGCCAGCTCACCACTGACAGGGAACACTGGGGAGCTGTTTTTT
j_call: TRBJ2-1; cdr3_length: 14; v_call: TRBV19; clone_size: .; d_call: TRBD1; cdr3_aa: CASSIRTGRDEQFF; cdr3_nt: TGTGCCAGTAGTATTAGGACAGGCCGGGATGAGCAGTTCTTC
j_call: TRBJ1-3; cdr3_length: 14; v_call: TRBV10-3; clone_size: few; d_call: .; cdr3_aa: CAISMDGSGNTIYF; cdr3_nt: TGTGCCATCAGTATGGACGGCTCTGGAAACACCATATATTTT
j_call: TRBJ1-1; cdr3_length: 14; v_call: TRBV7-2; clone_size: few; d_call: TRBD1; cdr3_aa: CASSIRGANTEAFF; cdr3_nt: TGTGCCAGCAGCATCAGGGGGGCGAACACTGAAGCTTTCTTT
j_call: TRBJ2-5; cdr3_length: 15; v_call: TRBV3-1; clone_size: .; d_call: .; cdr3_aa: CASSQVLNGEETQYF; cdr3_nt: TGTGCCAGCAGCCAAGTTTTAAACGGGGAAGAGACCCAGTACTTC
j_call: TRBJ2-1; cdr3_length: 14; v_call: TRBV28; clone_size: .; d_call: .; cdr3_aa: CASSFLSSEGKQFF; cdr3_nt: TGTGCCAGCAGTTTTCTTTCTAGTGAGGGGAAGCAGTTCTTC
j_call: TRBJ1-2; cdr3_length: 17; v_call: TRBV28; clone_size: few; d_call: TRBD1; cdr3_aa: CASSFTGTGEVRYGYTF; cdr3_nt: TGTGCCAGCAGTTTTACCGGGACAGGGGAGGTCCGCTATGGCTACACCTTC
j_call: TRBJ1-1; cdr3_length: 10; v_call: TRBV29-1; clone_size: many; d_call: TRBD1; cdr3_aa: CSALQGEAFF; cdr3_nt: TGCAGCGCGCTACAGGGGGAAGCTTTCTTT
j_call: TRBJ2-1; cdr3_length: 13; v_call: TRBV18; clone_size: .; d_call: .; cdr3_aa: CVSSVSSYNEQFF; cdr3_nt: TGTGTCAGCTCGGTCAGCTCCTACAATGAGCAGTTCTTC
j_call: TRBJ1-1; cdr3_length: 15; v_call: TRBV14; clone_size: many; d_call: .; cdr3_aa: CASSQDAGPDTEAFF; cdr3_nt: TGTGCCAGCAGCCAAGATGCCGGGCCCGACACTGAAGCTTTCTTT
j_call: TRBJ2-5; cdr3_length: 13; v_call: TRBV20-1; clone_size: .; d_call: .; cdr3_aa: CSANSGTQETQYF; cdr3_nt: TGCAGTGCAAATAGCGGAACCCAAGAGACCCAGTACTTC
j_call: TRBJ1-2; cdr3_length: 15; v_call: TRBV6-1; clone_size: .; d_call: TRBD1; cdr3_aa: CASIPGGTANYGYTF; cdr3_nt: TGTGCCAGCATTCCAGGGGGCACTGCTAACTATGGCTACACCTTC
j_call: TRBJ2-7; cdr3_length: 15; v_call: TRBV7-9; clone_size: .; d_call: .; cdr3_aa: CASSLAFDTGHEQYF; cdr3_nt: TGTGCCAGCAGCTTAGCGTTTGACACAGGTCACGAGCAGTACTTC
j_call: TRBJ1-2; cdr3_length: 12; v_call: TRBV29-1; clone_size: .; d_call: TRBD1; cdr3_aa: CSVFEQGNGYTF; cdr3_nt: TGCAGCGTTTTCGAACAGGGGAATGGCTACACCTTC
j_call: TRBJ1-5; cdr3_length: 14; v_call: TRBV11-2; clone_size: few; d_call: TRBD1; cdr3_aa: CASKQGQQDQPQHF; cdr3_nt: TGTGCCAGCAAGCAGGGACAGCAGGATCAGCCCCAGCATTTT
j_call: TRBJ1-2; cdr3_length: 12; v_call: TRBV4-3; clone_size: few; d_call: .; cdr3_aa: CASSQREYGYTF; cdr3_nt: TGCGCCAGCAGCCAGAGGGAATATGGCTACACCTTC
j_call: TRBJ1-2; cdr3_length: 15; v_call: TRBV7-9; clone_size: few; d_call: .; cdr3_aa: CASSLLGSENYGYTF; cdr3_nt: TGTGCCAGCAGCCTCTTAGGTTCAGAGAACTATGGCTACACCTTC
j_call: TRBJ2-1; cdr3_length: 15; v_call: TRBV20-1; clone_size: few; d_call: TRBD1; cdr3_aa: CSATGTVPLGNEQFF; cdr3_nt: TGCAGTGCAACCGGGACAGTGCCTCTTGGAAATGAGCAGTTCTTC
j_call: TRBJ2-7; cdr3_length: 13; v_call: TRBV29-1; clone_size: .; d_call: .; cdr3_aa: CSVIGTQTYEQYF; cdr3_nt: TGCAGCGTTATCGGGACCCAGACCTACGAGCAGTACTTC
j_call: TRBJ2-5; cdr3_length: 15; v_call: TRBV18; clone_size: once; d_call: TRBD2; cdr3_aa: CASSPGLAVKETQYF; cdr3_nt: TGTGCCAGCTCACCTGGACTAGCGGTAAAAGAGACCCAGTACTTC
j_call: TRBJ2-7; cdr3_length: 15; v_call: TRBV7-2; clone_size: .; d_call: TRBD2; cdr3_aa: CASSDGTRSPYEQYF; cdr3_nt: TGTGCCAGCAGCGACGGGACTAGATCCCCCTACGAGCAGTACTTC
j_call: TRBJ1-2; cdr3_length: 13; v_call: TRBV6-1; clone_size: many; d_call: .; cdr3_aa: CASSERAVDGYTF; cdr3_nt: TGTGCCAGCAGTGAAAGGGCAGTAGATGGCTACACCTTC
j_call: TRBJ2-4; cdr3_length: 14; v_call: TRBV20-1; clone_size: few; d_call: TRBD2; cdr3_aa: CSAISGSSGDIQYF; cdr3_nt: TGCAGTGCTATTAGCGGGAGCTCTGGAGACATTCAGTACTTC
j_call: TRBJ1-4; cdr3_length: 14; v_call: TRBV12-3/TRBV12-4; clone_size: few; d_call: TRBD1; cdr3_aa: CASSVGTDNEKLFF; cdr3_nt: TGTGCCAGCAGTGTCGGGACAGATAATGAAAAACTGTTTTTT
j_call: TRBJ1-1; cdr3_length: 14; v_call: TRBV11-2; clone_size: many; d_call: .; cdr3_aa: CASSFARGGTEAFF; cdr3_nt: TGTGCCAGCAGCTTCGCCAGGGGAGGGACTGAAGCTTTCTTT
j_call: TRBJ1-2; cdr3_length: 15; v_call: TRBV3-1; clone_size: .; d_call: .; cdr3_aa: CASSLGTGANYGYTF; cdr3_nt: TGTGCCAGCAGCCTGGGGACGGGAGCTAACTATGGCTACACCTTC
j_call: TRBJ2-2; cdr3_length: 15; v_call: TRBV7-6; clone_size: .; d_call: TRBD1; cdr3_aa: CASGGWTGDPGELFF; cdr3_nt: TGTGCCAGCGGAGGTTGGACAGGGGATCCCGGGGAGCTGTTTTTT
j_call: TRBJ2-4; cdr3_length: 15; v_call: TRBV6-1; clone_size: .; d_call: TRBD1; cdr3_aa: CASDDRGRAKNIQYF; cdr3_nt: TGTGCCAGCGACGACAGGGGGAGGGCCAAAAACATTCAGTACTTC
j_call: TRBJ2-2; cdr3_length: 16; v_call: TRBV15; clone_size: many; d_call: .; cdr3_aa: CATSIGRNRNTGELFF; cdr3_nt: TGTGCCACCAGCATAGGGAGGAACAGAAACACCGGGGAGCTGTTTTTT
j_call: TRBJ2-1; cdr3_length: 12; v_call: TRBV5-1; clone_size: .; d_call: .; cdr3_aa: CASSIPNNEQFF; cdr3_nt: TGCGCCAGCAGCATCCCGAACAATGAGCAGTTCTTC
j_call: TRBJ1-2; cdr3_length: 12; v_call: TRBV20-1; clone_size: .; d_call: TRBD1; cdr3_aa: CSATGTAKGYTF; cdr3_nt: TGCAGTGCCACAGGGACAGCCAAAGGCTACACCTTC
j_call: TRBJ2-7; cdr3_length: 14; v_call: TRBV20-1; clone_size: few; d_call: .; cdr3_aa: CSASAAPAQNEQYF; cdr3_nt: TGCAGTGCTAGTGCGGCTCCCGCCCAGAACGAGCAGTACTTC
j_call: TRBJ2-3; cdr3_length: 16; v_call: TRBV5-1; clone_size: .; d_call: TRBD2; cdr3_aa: CASSLVIAGGSDTQYF; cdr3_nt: TGCGCCAGCAGCTTGGTAATTGCGGGGGGTTCAGATACGCAGTATTTT
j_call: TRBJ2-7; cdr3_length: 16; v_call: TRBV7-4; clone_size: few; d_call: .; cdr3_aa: CASSLLLMAFPYEQYF; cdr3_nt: TGTGCCAGCAGTCTCCTTTTAATGGCGTTTCCTTACGAGCAGTACTTC
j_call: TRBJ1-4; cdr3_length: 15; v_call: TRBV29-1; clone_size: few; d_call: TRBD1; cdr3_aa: CSVGDPGDRDEKLFF; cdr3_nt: TGCAGCGTTGGCGACCCCGGGGACAGGGATGAAAAACTGTTTTTT
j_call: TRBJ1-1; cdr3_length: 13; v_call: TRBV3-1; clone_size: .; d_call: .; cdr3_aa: CASSQARGGEAFF; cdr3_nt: TGTGCCAGCAGCCAGGCACGGGGTGGTGAAGCTTTCTTT
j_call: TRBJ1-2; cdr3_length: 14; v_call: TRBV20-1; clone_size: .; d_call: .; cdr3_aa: CSARDSGVAKGYTF; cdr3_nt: TGCAGTGCTAGAGATTCCGGAGTGGCTAAGGGCTACACCTTC
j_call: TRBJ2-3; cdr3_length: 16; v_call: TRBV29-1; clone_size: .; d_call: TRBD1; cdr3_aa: CSVGSTTGSITDTQYF; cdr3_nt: TGCAGCGTCGGAAGCACGACAGGGAGTATCACAGATACGCAGTATTTT
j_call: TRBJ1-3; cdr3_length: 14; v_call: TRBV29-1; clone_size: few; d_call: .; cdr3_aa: CSVRPAGSGNTIYF; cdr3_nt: TGCAGCGTCCGACCCGCGGGTTCTGGAAACACCATATATTTT
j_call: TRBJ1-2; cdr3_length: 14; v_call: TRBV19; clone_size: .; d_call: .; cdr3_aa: CASSRNRVLNGYTF; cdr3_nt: TGTGCCAGTAGTAGGAACAGGGTACTGAATGGCTACACCTTC
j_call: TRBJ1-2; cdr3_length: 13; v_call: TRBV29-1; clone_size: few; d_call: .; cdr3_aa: CSVSSFTESGYTF; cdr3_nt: TGCAGCGTTTCCAGTTTCACGGAAAGTGGCTACACCTTC
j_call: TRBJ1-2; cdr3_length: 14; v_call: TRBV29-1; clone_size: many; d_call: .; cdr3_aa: CSVGWDLNGEGYTF; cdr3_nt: TGCAGCGTTGGGTGGGACTTAAACGGAGAGGGCTACACCTTC
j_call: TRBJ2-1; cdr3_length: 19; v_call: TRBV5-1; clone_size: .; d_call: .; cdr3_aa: CASSLAIGTGTLRSNEQFF; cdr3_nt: TGCGCCAGCAGCTTGGCCATAGGGACCGGGACTTTGAGGAGCAATGAGCAGTTCTTC
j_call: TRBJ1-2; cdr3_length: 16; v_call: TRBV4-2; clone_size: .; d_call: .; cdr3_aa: CASSQDTVIASDGYTF; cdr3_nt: TGTGCCAGCAGCCAAGATACGGTCATTGCTTCGGATGGCTACACCTTC
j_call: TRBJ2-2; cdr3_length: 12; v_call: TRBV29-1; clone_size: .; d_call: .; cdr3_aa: CSVTTGPGELFF; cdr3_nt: TGCAGCGTAACCACAGGGCCCGGGGAGCTGTTTTTT
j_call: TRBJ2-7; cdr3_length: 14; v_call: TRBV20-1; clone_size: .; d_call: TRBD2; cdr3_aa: CSGTGLAGAREQYF; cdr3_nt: TGCAGTGGCACGGGACTAGCGGGAGCTCGTGAGCAGTACTTC
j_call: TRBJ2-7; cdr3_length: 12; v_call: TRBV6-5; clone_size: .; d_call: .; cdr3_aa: CASSPVGGLQYF; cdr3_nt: TGTGCCAGCAGCCCCGTTGGGGGGTTGCAGTACTTC